The 4 T cell receptor beta chains below all came from one sample that was sequenced in a study of shared clonotypes between healthy human individuals. Terminally differentiated effector memory CD45RA+ cells were excluded by CCR7 positive selection of CD45RO-negative cells. Profiling relied on immunoSEQ multiplex PCR, and the TCRdb table lists in-frame clones only, not all of them. This sample yields about 2.2 million clones, of which 93% are seen a single time; 1.5% to 2% belongs to the top ten. The sequencing sample was made of naive CD8+ T cells from PBMCs. The source is a young man in good health. Some clones in this sample may be carry-over from other donors' samples.

In this sample, this clone turned up once. The chain joins TRBV27 to TRBJ1-5; maybe TRBD1 (5 bases). Germline lookup yields CDR1 MNHEY and CDR2 SMNVEV (reference sequence). The length of the CDR3 is 14 residues. Trimming stripped 4 bases from V and 3 bases from J, with 10 bases between. As DNA, the CDR3 is TGTGCCAGCAGTTGGGGGGGAAACAATCAGCCCCAGCATTTT. It encodes CASSWGGNNQPQHF.

The chain couples TRBV28 to TRBJ2-1; perhaps TRBD2 as D (5 bases). CDR1 is MDHEN, CDR2 SYDVKM, per germline. The CDR3 has 14 amino acids. The V gene lost 6 bases and the J gene lost 0 bases, with 9 bases spanning the gap. The CDR3 here is CASSERSSYNEQFF. Here the CDR3 DNA reads TGTGCCAGCAGCGAGCGGAGCTCCTACAATGAGCAGTTCTTC.

The chain combines TRBV5-1 with TRBJ2-7, with D maybe TRBD2 (6 bases). The CDR3 covers 12 residues. V lost 6 bases and J lost 4, with 11 bases in between. Germline V lookup: CDR1 SGHRS, CDR2 YFSETQ. CDR3 loop: CASKQSGYEQYF. DNA of the CDR3: TGCGCCAGCAAGCAGAGCGGGTACGAGCAGTACTTC.

V gene TRBV5-1 combines with J gene TRBJ2-7, with TRBD2 matching over 14 bases. V dropped 4 bases and J dropped 12; count of bases not matched to a gene: 15. CDR3 length: 16 amino acids. The germline gives CDR1 SGHRS, CDR2 YFSETQ. Written as DNA, the CDR3 is TGCGCCAGCAGCCTGGGACTAGCGGGAGAACACGTCCTGGCGTACTTC. This encodes CASSLGLAGEHVLAYF.